These 6 T cell receptor beta chains share one sample of origin, sequenced in a study of T cells and copy number aberrations in small-cell lung cancer. TCRdb keeps only in-frame clones here, not all; method: immunoSEQ multiplex PCR. The repertoire includes 2,000 to 2,500 clones, roughly three quarters of them detected once, and 8.8% sits in the top ten. Sequencing used normal tissue next to the tumor. The receptors stem from a woman in her sixties or seventies with small cell lung cancer.

A remark on this clone: The junction shows a germline mismatch at one end, possibly a read error. The chain carries TRBV7-7 and TRBJ2-2; D may be TRBD1 (6 bases). CDR3 size: 14 residues. CDR1 and CDR2 (germline): SSHAT, FNYEAQ (reference sequence). The CDR3 coding sequence is TGTGCTAGCAGCTTGGACAGGAACACCGGGGAGCTGTTTTTT. Its protein product is CASSLDRNTGELFF.

The chain employs TRBV6-5 and TRBJ2-7; D is ambiguous. The germline CDR1 and CDR2 sequences are MNHEY and SVGAGI. This CDR3 contains 15 residues. Trimming left V 0 bases short and J 2 bases short, with 11 bases between. The CDR3 sequence: CASSYSATKAYEQYF. CDR3 sequence (DNA): TGTGCCAGCAGTTACTCGGCGACAAAGGCCTACGAGCAGTACTTC.

This chain connects TRBV10-3 to TRBJ2-3; D is unresolved. Per the germline V gene, CDR1 is ENHRY and CDR2 is SYGVKD. V lost 8 bases, J lost 4 bases, and 7 bases lay in between. The CDR3 totals 11 residues. CDR3: CAIGKADTQYF. The CDR3 bases are TGTGCCATCGGGAAGGCAGATACGCAGTATTTT.

The chain uses TRBV20-1 and TRBJ2-1; D possibly corresponds to TRBD2 (6 bases). CDR3 size: 11 residues. Germline V gene lookup returns CDR1 DFQATT and CDR2 SNEGSKA (reference sequence). The V and J ends lost 5 bases and 7 bases respectively, with 9 bases between them. CDR3 bases: TGCAGTGCTGGGGACTTTAATGAGCAGTTCTTC. Translation: CSAGDFNEQFF.

CDR3 protein: CASSLAGVGTDTQYF. CDR3 DNA: TGTGCCAGCAGCTTAGCTGGAGTAGGGACAGATACGCAGTATTTT. The chain links TRBV7-2 to TRBJ2-3; no clear D gene. This CDR3 spans 15 amino acids. Looked up from germline, CDR1 is SGHTA and CDR2 is FQGNSA. The ends were cut back, 0 bases at V and 3 bases at J, with 10 bases in the middle.

The chain combines TRBV29-1 with TRBJ1-2; D is unresolved. The CDR3 covers 11 residues. Germline assignment: CDR1 SQVTM and CDR2 ANQGSEA. Deletions cut 4 bases from V and 1 base from J, with 4 bases between. CDR3 bases: TGCAGCGTTGGGGTTAACTATGGCTACACCTTC. Its protein is CSVGVNYGYTF.